A selection of T cell receptor beta chains follows, all from one sample in a study of T cells in Graves' hyperthyroidism and ophthalmopathy. Each CDR3 protein is one row after TCRdb ran MiXCR on the multiplex PCR reads. The data hold 500,000 to 800,000 distinct CDR3 sequences, with about 14% observed a single time. The sample consisted of blood. The receptors were gathered from a woman between 50 and 59 years old with Graves' ophthalmopathy. The CDR3 runs from the conserved cysteine through the conserved F or W. The size field is filled for only some rows; it gives once, few, many or a size class.

cdr3_aa clone_size j_call v_call
CSAPQGPSYNEQFF many TRBJ2-1 TRBV20-1
CASSFKGDSSYEQYF few TRBJ2-7 TRBV7-6
CASSLEGGASSYNSPLHF many TRBJ1-6 TRBV11-2
CASSLTGVRADEQYF few TRBJ2-7 TRBV7-9
CAWSSRTGVYQPQHF many TRBJ1-5 TRBV30
CASSFRVLDTEAFF few TRBJ1-1 TRBV27
CASSLEPGGGYEQYF many TRBJ2-7 TRBV5-1
CASSSWTGTYGYTF many TRBJ1-2 TRBV7-2
CASSRGQGMRTGELFF few TRBJ2-2 TRBV7-8
CASSETGVYEQYF . TRBJ2-7 TRBV9
CASSLDRNEQYF many TRBJ2-7 TRBV7-2
CASRAVDTDTQYF many TRBJ2-3 TRBV28